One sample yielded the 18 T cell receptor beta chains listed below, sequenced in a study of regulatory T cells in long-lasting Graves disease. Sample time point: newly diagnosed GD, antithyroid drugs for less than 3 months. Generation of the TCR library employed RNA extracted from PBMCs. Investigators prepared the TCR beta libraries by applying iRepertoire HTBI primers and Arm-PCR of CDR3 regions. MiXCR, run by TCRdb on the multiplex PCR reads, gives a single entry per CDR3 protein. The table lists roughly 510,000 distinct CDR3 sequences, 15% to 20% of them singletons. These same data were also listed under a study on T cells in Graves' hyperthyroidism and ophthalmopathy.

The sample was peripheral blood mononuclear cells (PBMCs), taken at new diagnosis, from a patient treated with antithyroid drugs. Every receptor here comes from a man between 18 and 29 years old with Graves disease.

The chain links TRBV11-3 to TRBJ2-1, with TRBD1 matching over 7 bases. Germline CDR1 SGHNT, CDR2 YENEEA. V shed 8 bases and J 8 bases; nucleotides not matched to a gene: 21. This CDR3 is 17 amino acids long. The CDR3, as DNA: TGTGCCAGCTCCCAAGACTTCCGGGACAGTGTAATTCATGAGCAGTTCTTC. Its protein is CASSQDFRDSVIHEQFF.

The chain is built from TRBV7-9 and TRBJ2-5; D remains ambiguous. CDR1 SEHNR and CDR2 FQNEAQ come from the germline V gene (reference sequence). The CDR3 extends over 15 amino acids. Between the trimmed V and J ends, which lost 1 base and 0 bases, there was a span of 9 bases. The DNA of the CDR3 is TGTGCCAGCAGCTTAGTGGACCCGTACCAAGAGACCCAGTACTTC. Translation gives CASSLVDPYQETQYF. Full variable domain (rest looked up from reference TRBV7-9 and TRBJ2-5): DTGVSQNPRHKITKRGQNVTFRCDPISEHNRLYWYRQTLGQGPEFLTYFQNEAQLEKSRLLSDRFSAERPKGSFSTLEIQRTEQGDSAMYLCASSLVDPYQETQYFGPGTRLLVL.

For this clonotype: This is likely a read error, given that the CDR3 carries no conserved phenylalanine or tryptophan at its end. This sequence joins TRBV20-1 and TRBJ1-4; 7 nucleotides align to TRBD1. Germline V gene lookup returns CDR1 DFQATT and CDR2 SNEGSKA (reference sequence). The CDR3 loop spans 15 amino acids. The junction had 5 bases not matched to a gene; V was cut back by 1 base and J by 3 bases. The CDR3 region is CSARGPGQPNEKLFS. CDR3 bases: TGCAGTGCTAGAGGCCCGGGACAGCCTAATGAAAAACTGTTTTCT.

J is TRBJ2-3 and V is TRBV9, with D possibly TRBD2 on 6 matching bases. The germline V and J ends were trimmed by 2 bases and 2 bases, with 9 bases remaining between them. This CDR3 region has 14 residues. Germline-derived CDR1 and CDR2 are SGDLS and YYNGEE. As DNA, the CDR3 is TGTGCCAGCAGCGTCCGGACTAACACAGATACGCAGTATTTT. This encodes CASSVRTNTDTQYF.

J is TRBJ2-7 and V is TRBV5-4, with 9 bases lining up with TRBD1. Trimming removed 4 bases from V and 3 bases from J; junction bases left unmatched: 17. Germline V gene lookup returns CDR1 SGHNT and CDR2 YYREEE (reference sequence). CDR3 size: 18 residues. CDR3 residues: CASSAPTSGTGNFYEQYF. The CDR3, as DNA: TGTGCCAGCAGCGCCCCCACCTCGGGGACAGGGAATTTCTACGAGCAGTACTTC.

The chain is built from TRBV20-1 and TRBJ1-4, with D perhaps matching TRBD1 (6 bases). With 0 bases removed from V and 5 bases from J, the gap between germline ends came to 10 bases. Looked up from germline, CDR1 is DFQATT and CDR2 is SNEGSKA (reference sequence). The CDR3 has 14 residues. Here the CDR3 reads CSARDWQGNEKLFF. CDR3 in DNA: TGCAGTGCTAGAGATTGGCAGGGGAATGAAAAACTGTTTTTT.

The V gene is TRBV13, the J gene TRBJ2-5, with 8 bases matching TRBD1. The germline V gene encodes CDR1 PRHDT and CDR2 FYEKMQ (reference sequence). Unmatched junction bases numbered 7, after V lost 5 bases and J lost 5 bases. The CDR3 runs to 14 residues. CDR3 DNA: TGTGCCAGCAGCGATTCCAGGGGGCTGGAGACCCAGTACTTC. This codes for CASSDSRGLETQYF.

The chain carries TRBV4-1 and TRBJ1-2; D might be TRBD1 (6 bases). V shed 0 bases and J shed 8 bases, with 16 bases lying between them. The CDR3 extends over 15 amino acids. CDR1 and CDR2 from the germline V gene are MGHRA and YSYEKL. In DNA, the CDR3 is TGCGCCAGCAGCCAAGATCGAGGGGGACTAGAAGGCTACACCTTC. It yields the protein CASSQDRGGLEGYTF.

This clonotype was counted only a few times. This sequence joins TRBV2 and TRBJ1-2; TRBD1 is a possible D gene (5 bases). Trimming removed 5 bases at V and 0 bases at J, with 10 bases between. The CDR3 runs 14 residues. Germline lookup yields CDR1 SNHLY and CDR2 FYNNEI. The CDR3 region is CASSSYRSNYGYTF. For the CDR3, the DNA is TGTGCCAGCAGTAGTTACAGGTCTAACTATGGCTACACCTTC.

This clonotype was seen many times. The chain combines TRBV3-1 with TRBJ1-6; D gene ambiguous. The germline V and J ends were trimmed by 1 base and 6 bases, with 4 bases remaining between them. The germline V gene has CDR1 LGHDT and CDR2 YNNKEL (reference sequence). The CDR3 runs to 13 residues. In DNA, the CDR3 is TGTGCCAGCAGCCAAGTAGCTAATTCACCCCTCCACTTT. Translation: CASSQVANSPLHF.

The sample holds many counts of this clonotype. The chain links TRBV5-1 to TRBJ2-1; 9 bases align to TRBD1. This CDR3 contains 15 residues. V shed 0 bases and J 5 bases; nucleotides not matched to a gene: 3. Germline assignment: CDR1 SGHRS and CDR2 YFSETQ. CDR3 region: CASSLGDRDDNEQFF. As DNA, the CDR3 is TGCGCCAGCAGCTTGGGGGACAGGGATGACAATGAGCAGTTCTTC.

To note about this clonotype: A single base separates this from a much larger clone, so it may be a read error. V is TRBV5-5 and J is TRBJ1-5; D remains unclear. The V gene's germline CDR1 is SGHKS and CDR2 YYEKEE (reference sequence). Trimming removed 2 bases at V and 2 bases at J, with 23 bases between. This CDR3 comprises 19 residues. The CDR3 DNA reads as TGTGCCAGCAGCTTTACCCGGTATCCGATAGGGATGGGCAATCAGCCCCAGCATTTT. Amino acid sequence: CASSFTRYPIGMGNQPQHF.

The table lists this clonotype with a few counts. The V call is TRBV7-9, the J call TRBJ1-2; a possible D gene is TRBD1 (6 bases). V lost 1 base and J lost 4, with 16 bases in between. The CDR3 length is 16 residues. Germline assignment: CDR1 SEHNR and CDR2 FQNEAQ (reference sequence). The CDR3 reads CASSLVSAGDIYGYTF. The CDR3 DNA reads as TGTGCCAGCAGCTTAGTGTCGGCGGGGGACATCTATGGCTACACCTTC.

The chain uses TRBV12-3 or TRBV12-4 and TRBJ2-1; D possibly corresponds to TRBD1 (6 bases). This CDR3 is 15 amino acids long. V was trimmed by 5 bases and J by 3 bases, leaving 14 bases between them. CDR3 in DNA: TGTGCCAGCAGTCCGGGACAAGGCGGCTACAATGAGCAGTTCTTC. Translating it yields CASSPGQGGYNEQFF.

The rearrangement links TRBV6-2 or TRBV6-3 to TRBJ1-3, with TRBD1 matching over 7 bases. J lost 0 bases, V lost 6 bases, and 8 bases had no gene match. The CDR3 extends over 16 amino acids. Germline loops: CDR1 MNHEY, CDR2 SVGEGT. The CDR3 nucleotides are TGTGCCAGCAGAGGCCCAAGGGGGCTCTCTGGAAACACCATATATTTT. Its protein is CASRGPRGLSGNTIYF.

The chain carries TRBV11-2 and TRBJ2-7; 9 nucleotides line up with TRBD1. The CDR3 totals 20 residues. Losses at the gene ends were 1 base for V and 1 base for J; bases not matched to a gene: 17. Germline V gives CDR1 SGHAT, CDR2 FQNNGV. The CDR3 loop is CASSLAVRDRAWGSSYEQYF. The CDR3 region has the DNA TGTGCCAGCAGCTTAGCCGTCCGGGACAGGGCTTGGGGGTCATCCTACGAGCAGTACTTC.

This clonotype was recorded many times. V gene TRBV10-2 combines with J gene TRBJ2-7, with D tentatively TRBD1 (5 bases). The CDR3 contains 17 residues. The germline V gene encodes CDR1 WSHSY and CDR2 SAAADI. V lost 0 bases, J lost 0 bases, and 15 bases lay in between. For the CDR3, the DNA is TGCGCCAGCAGTGAGTCGCAGTACAGGCGACCCTCCTACGAGCAGTACTTC. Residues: CASSESQYRRPSYEQYF.

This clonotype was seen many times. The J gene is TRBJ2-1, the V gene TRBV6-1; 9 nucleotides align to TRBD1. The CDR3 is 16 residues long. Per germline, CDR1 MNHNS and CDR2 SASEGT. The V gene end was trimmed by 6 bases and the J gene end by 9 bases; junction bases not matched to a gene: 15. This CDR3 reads CASRIQGAAAKGEQFF. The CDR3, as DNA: TGTGCCAGCAGGATACAGGGGGCAGCGGCCAAGGGTGAGCAGTTCTTC.